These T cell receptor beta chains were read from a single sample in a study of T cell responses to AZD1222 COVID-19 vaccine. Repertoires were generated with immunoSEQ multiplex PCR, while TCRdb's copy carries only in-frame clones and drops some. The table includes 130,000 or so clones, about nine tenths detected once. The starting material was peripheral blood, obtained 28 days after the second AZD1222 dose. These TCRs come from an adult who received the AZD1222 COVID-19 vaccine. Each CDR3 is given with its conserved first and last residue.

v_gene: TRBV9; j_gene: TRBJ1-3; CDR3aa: CASSPQGSSGNTIYF
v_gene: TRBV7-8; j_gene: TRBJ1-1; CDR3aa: CASSIRTGVKAFF
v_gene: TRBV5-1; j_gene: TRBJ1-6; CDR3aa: CASSLETENSPLHF
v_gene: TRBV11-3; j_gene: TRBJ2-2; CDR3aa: CASSPREGMNTGELFF
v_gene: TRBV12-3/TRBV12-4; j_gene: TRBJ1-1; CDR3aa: CASSPGLNTEAFF
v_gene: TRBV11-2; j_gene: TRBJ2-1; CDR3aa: CASSNRFGRGNNEQFF
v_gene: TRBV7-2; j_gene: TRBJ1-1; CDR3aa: CASSGAWGGTEAFF
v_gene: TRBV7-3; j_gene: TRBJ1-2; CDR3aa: CASSQGWDRVRTF
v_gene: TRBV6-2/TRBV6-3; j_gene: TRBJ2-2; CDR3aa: CASSSGLAANTGELFF
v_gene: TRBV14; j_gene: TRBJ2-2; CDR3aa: CASSQDQGGITGELFF
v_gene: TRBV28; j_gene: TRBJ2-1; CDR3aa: CASSSAGSYNEQFF
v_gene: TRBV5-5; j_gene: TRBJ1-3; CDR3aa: CASSLPGASGNTIYF
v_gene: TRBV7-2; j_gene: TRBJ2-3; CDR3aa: CASSVRDSSAGTQYF
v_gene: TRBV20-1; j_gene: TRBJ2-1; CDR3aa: CSASRGAATNEQFF
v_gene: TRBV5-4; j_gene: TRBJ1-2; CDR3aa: CASSLADGYGYTF
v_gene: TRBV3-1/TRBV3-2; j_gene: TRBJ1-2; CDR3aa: CASSPLTDRGPYGYTF
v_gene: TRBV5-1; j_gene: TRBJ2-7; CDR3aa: CASSFTGENYEQYF
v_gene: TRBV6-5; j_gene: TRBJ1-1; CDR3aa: CASRARSLVTEAFF
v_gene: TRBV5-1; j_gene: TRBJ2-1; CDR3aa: CASSLVGGSYNEQFF
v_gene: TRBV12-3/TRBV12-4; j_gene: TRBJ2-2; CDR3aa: CASLISGGGELFF
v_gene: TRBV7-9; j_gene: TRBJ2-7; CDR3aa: CASSVGDGGYEQYF
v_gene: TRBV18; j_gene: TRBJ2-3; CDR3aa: CASSPPGLGRLPDTQYF
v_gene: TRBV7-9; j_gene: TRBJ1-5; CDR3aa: CASSIQGDQPQHF
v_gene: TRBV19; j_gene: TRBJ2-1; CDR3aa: CASSSGGGEQFF
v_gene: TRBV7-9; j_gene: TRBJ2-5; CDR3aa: CASSRPRGDPDQETQYF
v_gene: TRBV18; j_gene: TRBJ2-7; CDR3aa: CASSQGSEQYF
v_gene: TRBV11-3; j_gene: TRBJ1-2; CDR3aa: CASSRGAGVYGYTF
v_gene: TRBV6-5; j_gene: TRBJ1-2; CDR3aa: CASRTDGTNYGYTF
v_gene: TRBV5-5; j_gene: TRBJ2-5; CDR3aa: CASSFLGHQETQYF
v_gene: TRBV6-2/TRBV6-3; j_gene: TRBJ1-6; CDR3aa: CASSWAASPLHF
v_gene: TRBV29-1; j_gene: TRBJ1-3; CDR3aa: CSVREAGGNTIYF
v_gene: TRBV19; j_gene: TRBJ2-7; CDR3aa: CASSIGAGFPYEQYF
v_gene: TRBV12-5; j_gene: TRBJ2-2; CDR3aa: CASARTGNTGELFF
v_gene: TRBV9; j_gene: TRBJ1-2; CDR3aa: CASSVARQGEVYGYTF
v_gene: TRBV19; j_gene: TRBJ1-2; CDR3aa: CASSFTGEFGYTF
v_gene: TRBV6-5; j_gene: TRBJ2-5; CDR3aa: CASRPSGGLQETQYF
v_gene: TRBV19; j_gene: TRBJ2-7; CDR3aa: CASSIGTRGHEQYF
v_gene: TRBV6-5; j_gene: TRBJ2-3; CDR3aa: CASSYTYTDTQYF
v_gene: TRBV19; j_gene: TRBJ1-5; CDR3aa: CASSVWGDQPQHF
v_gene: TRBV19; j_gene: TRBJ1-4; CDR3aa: CASSTEQGLSEKLFF
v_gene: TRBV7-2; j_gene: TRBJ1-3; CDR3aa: CASSPTVPGNTIYF
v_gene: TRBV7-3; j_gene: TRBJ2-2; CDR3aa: CASSLDLVGGPAGTGELFF
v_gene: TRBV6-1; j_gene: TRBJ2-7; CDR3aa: CASSEAPGSYEQYF
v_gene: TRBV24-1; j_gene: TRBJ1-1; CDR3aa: CATSDFGTVLEAFF
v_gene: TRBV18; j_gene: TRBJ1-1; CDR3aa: CASSPDRGNTEAFF
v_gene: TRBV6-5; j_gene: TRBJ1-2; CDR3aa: CASSYSFRGQGYTF
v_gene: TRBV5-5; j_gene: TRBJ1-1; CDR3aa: CASSLGGPSQRGTEAFF
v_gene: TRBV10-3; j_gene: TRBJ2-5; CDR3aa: CAISVNGETQYF
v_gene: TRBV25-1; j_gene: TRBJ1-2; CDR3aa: CASTATGGAGYTF
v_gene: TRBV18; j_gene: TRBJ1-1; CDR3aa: CASSMAGVRSTEAFF
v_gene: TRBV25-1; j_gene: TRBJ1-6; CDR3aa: CASSETGNSPLHF
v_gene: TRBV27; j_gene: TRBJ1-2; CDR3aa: CASSKDGRGSLNYGYTF
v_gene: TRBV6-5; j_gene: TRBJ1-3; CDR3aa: CASSTGGTHGNTIYF
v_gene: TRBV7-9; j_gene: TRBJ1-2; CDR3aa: CASSLGVVSYGYTF
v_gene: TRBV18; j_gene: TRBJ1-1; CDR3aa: CASSPTTGGTEAFF